What follows are 26 T cell receptor beta chains derived from one specimen sequenced in a study of T-cell memory formation after mild COVID-19. MiXCR, run by TCRdb on the 5' RACE reads, gives a single entry per CDR3 protein. The table records about 340,000 distinct CDR3 sequences, roughly 15% of them present only once. The source material was PBMCs or a T cell subset sorted from them (not recorded which). These receptors all come from a man younger than 30 who had mild COVID-19 (a few samples of this study predate the infection). Cell type and time point are not known.

This clonotype was seen only a few times. The chain employs TRBV7-9 and TRBJ1-1; 7 bases agree with TRBD1. V shed 3 bases and J 7 bases; nucleotides not matched to a gene: 5. Germline V gives CDR1 SEHNR, CDR2 FQNEAQ (reference sequence). The CDR3 length is 13 residues. Here the CDR3 DNA reads TGTGCCAGCAGCTTCTACAGGGGAGGTGAAGCTTTCTTT. It translates to CASSFYRGGEAFF.

This clonotype has only a few counts. This chain links TRBV24-1 with TRBJ2-5; 11 bases match TRBD2. The CDR3 sequence is 17 residues long. The V gene end was trimmed by 3 bases and the J gene end by 4 bases; junction bases not matched to a gene: 9. The germline V gene encodes CDR1 KGHDR and CDR2 SFDVKD. The CDR3 bases are TGTGCCACCAGTGATCGGAGTAGCGGGGGGGCAGGAGAGACCCAGTACTTC. It encodes CATSDRSSGGAGETQYF.

CDR3 in amino acids: CASSHRFREEQFF. The CDR3 DNA is TGTGCCAGCAGCCATAGGTTCCGGGAGGAGCAGTTCTTC. This chain links TRBV11-2 with TRBJ2-1; weak D call: TRBD2 (6 bases). There are 13 residues in the CDR3. Germline V gives CDR1 SGHAT, CDR2 FQNNGV. V dropped 5 bases and J dropped 10 bases, with 15 bases sitting between them.

This clonotype appeared many times. This chain links TRBV5-1 with TRBJ2-5; either TRBD1 or TRBD2 may fit D (5 bases each). V gave up 4 bases and J gave up 4 bases, with 11 bases separating them. From germline, CDR1 is SGHRS and CDR2 YFSETQ. There are 13 residues in the CDR3. DNA for the CDR3: TGCGCCAGCAGCCCCGGGGCGGGAGAGACCCAGTACTTC. Translation: CASSPGAGETQYF.

As for this clonotype: An end of the junction differs from the germline gene, which may be a read error. This sequence joins TRBV14 and TRBJ1-2; D perhaps matches TRBD1 (6 bases). This CDR3 has 11 amino acids. CDR1 SGHDN and CDR2 FVKESK come from the germline V gene. CDR3 coding DNA: TGTGCCAGCAGCCAAGGCTTAGGGACAAACTTC. Protein product: CASSQGLGTNF. Full variable domain (missing parts from reference TRBV14 and TRBJ1-2): EAGVTQFPSHSVIEKGQTVTLRCDPISGHDNLYWYRRVMGKEIKFLLHFVKESKQDESGMPNNRFLAERTGGTYSTLKVQPAELEDSGVYFCASSQGLGTNFGSGTRLTVV.

This rearrangement joins TRBV10-1 to TRBJ2-2; 7 bases are a match to TRBD1. This CDR3 has 13 amino acids. Germline CDR1 and CDR2: WNHNN and SYGVQD (reference sequence). V gave up 5 bases and J gave up 8 bases; unmatched junction bases: 5. The CDR3 reads CASSNRGPGELFF. Here the CDR3 DNA reads TGCGCCAGCAGTAACAGGGGTCCTGGGGAGCTGTTTTTT.

Only a few counts were recorded for this clonotype. The chain combines TRBV20-1 with TRBJ1-5; 8 bases fit TRBD1. This CDR3 spans 15 amino acids. Germline V lookup: CDR1 DFQATT, CDR2 SNEGSKA (reference sequence). After removal of 5 bases from V and 1 base from J, the junction contained 7 bases not matched to a gene. The CDR3 DNA reads TGCAGTGCTCTCCCCAGGGGGCCGAGCAATCAGCCCCAGCATTTT. This codes for CSALPRGPSNQPQHF.

A few counts support this clonotype. The chain joins TRBV7-3 to TRBJ2-3, with D perhaps assigned TRBD1 or TRBD2 (6 bases each). CDR1 and CDR2 (germline): SGHTA, FQGTGA. The CDR3 has 14 residues. V gave up 5 bases and J gave up 6 bases, with 15 bases separating them. In DNA form, the CDR3 reads TGTGCCAGCAGCCCCCCGGGGGCAGGGGATACGCAGTATTTT. This gives the protein CASSPPGAGDTQYF.

This clonotype was recorded many times. This chain links TRBV4-1 with TRBJ2-1; TRBD2 agrees at 10 bases. The CDR3 extends over 18 amino acids. J was trimmed by 9 bases and V by 4 bases; bases with no gene match: 18. Looked up from germline, CDR1 is MGHRA and CDR2 is YSYEKL. Here the CDR3 reads CASSLGAVAGGTLGEQFF. DNA of the CDR3: TGCGCCAGCAGCCTTGGGGCCGTAGCGGGGGGTACTTTGGGTGAGCAGTTCTTC.

The chain employs TRBV10-3 and TRBJ1-1; D is perhaps TRBD1 (5 bases). This CDR3 contains 14 residues. Germline lookup yields CDR1 ENHRY and CDR2 SYGVKD. The ends were cut back, 3 bases at V and 1 base at J, with 9 bases in the middle. CDR3 sequence reads: CAISDGGANTEAFF. CDR3 DNA: TGTGCCATCAGTGATGGAGGGGCGAACACTGAAGCTTTCTTT.

This clonotype showed up just a few times. This chain connects TRBV27 to TRBJ1-6; 8 bases fit TRBD1. This CDR3 comprises 13 residues. CDR1 MNHEY and CDR2 SMNVEV come from the germline V gene (reference sequence). The junction had 4 bases not matched to a gene; V was cut back by 6 bases and J by 9 bases. The DNA for the CDR3 is TGTGCCAGCAGGTGGACAGGGAGTTCACCCCTCCACTTT. Residues: CASRWTGSSPLHF.

This rearrangement joins TRBV18 to TRBJ1-2; D is undetermined. Germline lookup yields CDR1 KGHSH and CDR2 LQKENI. The CDR3 loop spans 12 amino acids. V dropped 0 bases and J dropped 7 bases, with 6 bases sitting between them. The CDR3 nucleotides are TGTGCCAGCTCACCACCGGAAAGTGGCTACACCTTC. Translating it yields CASSPPESGYTF.

The V gene is TRBV5-6, the J gene TRBJ1-4; perhaps TRBD1 as D (5 bases). The CDR3 has 15 residues. CDR1 and CDR2 (germline): SGHDT, YYEEEE. Trimming removed 2 bases from V and 7 bases from J, with 15 bases in between. This CDR3 is CASSLTFGAGEKLFF. CDR3 in DNA: TGTGCCAGCAGCTTAACCTTTGGGGCGGGTGAAAAACTGTTTTTT. Based on the CDR3 plus reference TRBV5-6 and TRBJ1-4, the full variable domain is DAGVTQSPTHLIKTRGQQVTLRCSPKSGHDTVSWYQQALGQGPQFIFQYYEEEERQRGNFPDRFSGHQFPNYSSELNVNALLLGDSALYLCASSLTFGAGEKLFFGSGTQLSVL.

The genes are TRBV7-9 and TRBJ1-2, with D unresolved. CDR3 length: 14 residues. V was cut by 3 bases and J by 4 bases, with 12 bases left in between. CDR1 is SEHNR, CDR2 FQNEAQ, per germline (reference sequence). The CDR3 sequence: CASSFVLRGYGYTF. The DNA of the CDR3 is TGTGCCAGCAGCTTTGTTCTTCGGGGCTATGGCTACACCTTC.

This chain joins TRBV6-2 or TRBV6-3 and TRBJ2-2; 10 nucleotides agree with TRBD1. This CDR3 is built from 17 residues. Per the germline V gene, CDR1 is MNHEY and CDR2 is SVGEGT. Losses at the gene ends were 2 bases for V and 5 bases for J; bases not matched to a gene: 8. DNA for the CDR3: TGTGCCAGCAGTTACGACTGGGACAGGGGTTTAACCGGGGAGCTGTTTTTT. Its protein is CASSYDWDRGLTGELFF.

The chain employs TRBV3-1 and TRBJ2-7, with D unclear. This CDR3 spans 14 amino acids. Germline values: CDR1 LGHDT, CDR2 YNNKEL (reference sequence). Trimming took 2 bases from V and 3 from J, leaving 11 bases between them. The CDR3 sequence: CASSQNRGVYEQYF. The CDR3 DNA follows: TGTGCCAGCAGCCAAAATCGTGGGGTCTACGAGCAGTACTTC.

The chain combines TRBV4-1 with TRBJ1-1; TRBD1 matches 8 bases. The CDR3 is made up of 15 amino acids. After removal of 1 base from V and 2 bases from J, the junction contained 3 bases not matched to a gene. Per germline, CDR1 MGHRA and CDR2 YSYEKL. The CDR3 DNA sequence: TGCGCCAGCAGCCAAGTCCCAGGGGGCAACACTGAAGCTTTCTTT. This gives the protein CASSQVPGGNTEAFF.

This clonotype was counted between two and nine times. This chain connects TRBV7-2 to TRBJ2-1; 9 bases map to TRBD2. The CDR3 spans 15 residues. Germline CDR1 reads SGHTA; CDR2 reads FQGNSA. Losses at the gene ends were 1 base for V and 6 bases for J; bases not matched to a gene: 4. The CDR3 DNA is TGTGCCAGCAGCTTAGGTAGCGGGGGACCCAATGAGCAGTTCTTC. The encoded protein is CASSLGSGGPNEQFF.

This chain connects TRBV20-1 to TRBJ1-2, with no clear D. In germline, CDR1 is DFQATT, CDR2 SNEGSKA (reference sequence). CDR3 length: 12 amino acids. The germline V and J ends were trimmed by 6 bases and 8 bases, with 16 bases remaining between them. CDR3 nucleotides: TGCAGTGCCGCCCCCTTTATCGGGGGCTACACCTTC. Protein sequence: CSAAPFIGGYTF.

In this sample, this clonotype turned up many times. The V gene is TRBV7-2, the J gene TRBJ1-1; possible D gene TRBD1, 6 bases. This CDR3 contains 13 residues. Per the germline V gene, CDR1 is SGHTA and CDR2 is FQGNSA. V lost 5 bases to trimming and J lost 5 bases, with 12 bases between them. CDR3 in amino acids: CASSTVDRTEAFF. In DNA form, the CDR3 reads TGTGCCAGCAGCACTGTCGACAGGACTGAAGCTTTCTTT.

Ten or more counts support this clonotype. The chain recombines TRBV7-2 with TRBJ2-3; 15 bases agree with TRBD2. CDR3 length: 15 amino acids. CDR1 is SGHTA and CDR2 is FQGNSA in the germline V gene. V shed 3 bases and J 7 bases; nucleotides not matched to a gene: 2. Here the CDR3 DNA reads TGTGCCAGCAGCTTGGGACTAGCGGGGGGTAATACGCAGTATTTT. Encoded protein: CASSLGLAGGNTQYF.

The chain employs TRBV4-2 and TRBJ1-6; D is unresolved. V shed 7 bases and J shed 7 bases, with 23 bases lying between them. The CDR3 contains 17 residues. Germline-derived CDR1 and CDR2 are LGHNA and YNFKEQ. The CDR3 DNA reads TGTGCCAGCACCCTCGCTTTTGGGAAGGCCCAGAATTCACCCCTCCACTTT. Its protein product is CASTLAFGKAQNSPLHF.

In its sample, this clonotype was seen a few times. The chain links TRBV6-5 to TRBJ2-7; the D gene could be TRBD1 or TRBD2 (6 bases each). Per the germline V gene, CDR1 is MNHEY and CDR2 is SVGAGI. This CDR3 region has 17 residues. The germline V and J ends were trimmed by 2 bases and 2 bases, with 19 bases remaining between them. The CDR3 protein is CASSYRRPGARAYEQYV. The CDR3 bases are TGTGCCAGCAGTTACCGGCGGCCGGGGGCAAGGGCCTACGAGCAGTACGTC.

J is TRBJ2-4 and V is TRBV7-7; D tentatively fits TRBD1 or TRBD2 (5 bases each). The CDR3 runs to 17 residues. Germline values: CDR1 SSHAT, CDR2 FNYEAQ (reference sequence). The V gene lost 4 bases and the J gene lost 0 bases, with 16 bases spanning the gap. The CDR3 sequence is CASSSLGPKVAKNIQYF. The CDR3 nucleotides read TGTGCCAGCAGCTCATTGGGACCCAAGGTAGCCAAAAACATTCAGTACTTC.

This clonotype was counted a few times. The chain combines TRBV12-5 with TRBJ2-7; D is uncertain. Trimming took 1 base from V and 3 from J, leaving 1 base between them. The CDR3 extends over 11 amino acids. The germline CDR1 and CDR2 sequences are LGHNT and FRNRAP. CDR3 DNA: TGTGCTAGTGGTTTGGGCTACGAGCAGTACTTC. Translating it yields CASGLGYEQYF.

A few counts support this clonotype. This chain joins TRBV7-6 and TRBJ1-6; D unclear. Trimming took off 3 bases at V and 8 bases at J, with 8 bases between the two ends. Per the germline V gene, CDR1 is SGHVS and CDR2 is FNYEAQ. The CDR3 totals 13 residues. CDR3 loop: CASSFGTDSPLHF. The CDR3 nucleotides read TGTGCCAGCAGCTTTGGCACTGATTCACCCCTCCACTTT.